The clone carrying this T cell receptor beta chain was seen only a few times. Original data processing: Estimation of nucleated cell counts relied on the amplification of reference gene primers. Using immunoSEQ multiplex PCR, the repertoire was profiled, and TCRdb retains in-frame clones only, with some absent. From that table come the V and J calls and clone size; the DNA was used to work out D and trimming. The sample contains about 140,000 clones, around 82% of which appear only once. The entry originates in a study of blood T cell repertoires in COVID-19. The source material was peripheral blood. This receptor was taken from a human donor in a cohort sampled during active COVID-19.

The CDR3 sequence is CASKLRDRSSYEQYF. Written as DNA, the CDR3 is TGTGCCAGCAAGCTCCGGGACAGGAGCTCCTACGAGCAGTACTTC. The chain employs TRBV28 and TRBJ2-7, with TRBD1 matching over 8 bases. CDR1 is MDHEN, CDR2 SYDVKM, per germline. CDR3 length: 15 amino acids. Losses at the gene ends were 7 bases for V and 0 bases for J; bases not matched to a gene: 8.